This is a list of T cell receptor beta chains from one sample in a study of T cell responses to AZD1222 COVID-19 vaccine. Assay: immunoSEQ multiplex PCR; the TCRdb copy retains only in-frame clones and omits some. The sample has around 46,000 clones; about 88% are singletons. Material: peripheral blood, obtained 28 days after the second AZD1222 dose. The receptor source for this set is an adult who received the AZD1222 COVID-19 vaccine. Each CDR3 is given with its conserved first and last residue. Fields, in order: J gene, D gene, clone size, V gene, CDR3 protein, CDR3 DNA. D genes are given only for firm matches. Size tells how often a clone was seen (once, few, many) or the class of an expanded clone, and some rows leave it out.

>TRBJ2-2|-|once|TRBV23-1
CASSPTVSGELFF
TGCGCCAGCAGTCCAACAGTATCCGGGGAGCTGTTTTTT
>TRBJ2-1|TRBD2|-|TRBV9
CASSAGTSGRPAHNYNEQFF
TGTGCCAGCAGCGCGGGGACTAGCGGGAGGCCGGCCCATAACTACAATGAGCAGTTCTTC
>TRBJ1-4|-|-|TRBV15
CATSSRTTNEKLFF
TGTGCCACCAGCAGTAGGACAACTAATGAAAAACTGTTTTTT
>TRBJ1-5|-|-|TRBV28
CASSLNPGQFNQPQHF
TGTGCCAGCAGTCTCAATCCAGGACAGTTCAATCAGCCCCAGCATTTT
>TRBJ1-3|-|-|TRBV6-7
CASSVIRPTVSGNTIYF
TGTGCCAGCAGTGTAATAAGACCGACGGTTTCTGGAAACACCATATATTTT
>TRBJ2-3|-|-|TRBV29-1
CSVEDLVTDTQYF
TGCAGCGTTGAAGATCTCGTCACAGATACGCAGTATTTT
>TRBJ2-7|-|-|TRBV2
CASSEAVIDSYEQYF
TGTGCCAGCAGTGAAGCCGTAATAGATTCCTACGAGCAGTACTTC
>TRBJ2-7|-|few|TRBV6-5
CASLGQSGQYF
TGTGCCAGCCTAGGCCAGTCCGGGCAGTACTTC
>TRBJ1-2|TRBD1|-|TRBV24-1
CATSDSQGMGGYTF
TGTGCCACCAGTGATTCACAGGGGATGGGGGGCTACACCTTC
>TRBJ1-1|-|-|TRBV5-4
CASSLLQGNSEAFF
TGTGCCAGCAGCTTGCTACAGGGAAATTCTGAAGCTTTCTTT
>TRBJ2-1|-|-|TRBV29-1
CSAKMTAQYNEQFF
TGCAGCGCTAAGATGACTGCCCAGTACAATGAGCAGTTCTTC
>TRBJ1-4|-|-|TRBV3-1/TRBV3-2
CASSRGFTNEKLFF
TGTGCCAGCAGCAGGGGGTTCACTAATGAAAAACTGTTTTTT
>TRBJ1-2|TRBD1|once|TRBV27
CASSSLPLDRGNGYTF
TGTGCCAGCAGTTCTCTCCCTCTGGACAGGGGAAATGGCTACACCTTC
>TRBJ2-3|TRBD2|-|TRBV5-1
CASSLYASGSGADTQYF
TGCGCCAGCAGCTTGTACGCTAGCGGGAGTGGTGCAGATACGCAGTATTTT
>TRBJ2-5|TRBD2|-|TRBV2
CASVTGGGERETQYF
TGTGCCAGCGTTACCGGCGGGGGGGAGCGGGAGACCCAGTACTTC
>TRBJ1-5|-|-|TRBV6-5
CASRRQGHSNQPQHF
TGTGCCAGCAGACGTCAGGGTCATAGCAATCAGCCCCAGCATTTT
>TRBJ2-3|-|-|TRBV7-2
CASSLVFGDTQYF
TGTGCCAGCAGCTTAGTGTTTGGAGATACGCAGTATTTT
>TRBJ2-3|-|-|TRBV5-4
CASSLTGDSTDTQYF
TGTGCCAGCAGCTTGACGGGGGACAGCACAGATACGCAGTATTTT
>TRBJ1-1|-|-|TRBV12-3/TRBV12-4
CASSRGGSTEAFF
TGTGCCAGCAGTAGGGGCGGAAGCACTGAAGCTTTCTTT
>TRBJ1-6|-|-|TRBV7-3
CASSLKPPGSIGYNSPLHF
TGTGCCAGCAGCTTAAAGCCTCCAGGGTCAATCGGTTATAATTCACCCCTCCACTTT
>TRBJ1-3|-|-|TRBV20-1
CSASGGAAISGNTIYF
TGCAGTGCTAGTGGGGGGGCTGCAATCTCTGGAAACACCATATATTTT
>TRBJ2-1|TRBD2|-|TRBV6-5
CASSRTSTYNEQFF
TGTGCCAGCAGTCGGACTAGTACCTACAATGAGCAGTTCTTC
>TRBJ2-1|-|-|TRBV5-1
CASSSGVGVEQFF
TGCGCCAGCAGCTCAGGCGTAGGCGTTGAGCAGTTCTTC
>TRBJ1-4|-|-|TRBV28
CASSPAGGSLEELFF
TGTGCCAGCAGTCCGGCGGGCGGTAGTCTGGAAGAGCTGTTTTTT
>TRBJ2-7|TRBD1|-|TRBV4-1
CASKISRDRGYEQYF
TGCGCCAGCAAAATATCGAGGGACAGGGGTTACGAGCAGTACTTC
>TRBJ2-1|TRBD1|-|TRBV28
CASSPRGQGGGNEQFF
TGTGCCAGCAGCCCCAGGGGACAGGGGGGTGGGAATGAGCAGTTCTTC
>TRBJ2-1|TRBD2|-|TRBV5-1
CASSLVRGFSNEQFF
TGCGCCAGCAGCTTGGTGCGGGGGTTTAGCAATGAGCAGTTCTTC
>TRBJ1-2|-|-|TRBV9
CASSPSGGPLDGYTF
TGTGCCAGCAGCCCAAGCGGGGGACCCCTCGATGGCTACACCTTC
>TRBJ1-5|TRBD1|-|TRBV7-2
CASSSGQGNQPQHF
TGTGCCAGCAGCTCGGGACAGGGCAATCAGCCCCAGCATTTT
>TRBJ2-5|TRBD2|-|TRBV10-3
CAISESRSGGETQYF
TGTGCCATCAGTGAGTCTAGAAGCGGGGGAGAGACCCAGTACTTC
>TRBJ1-1|-|-|TRBV5-1
CASSWVGPDTEAFF
TGCGCCAGCAGCTGGGTGGGGCCGGACACTGAAGCTTTCTTT
>TRBJ2-7|-|-|TRBV7-9
CASSPSGDKEYF
TGTGCCAGCAGCCCCTCCGGGGACAAAGAGTACTTC
>TRBJ1-6|TRBD1|-|TRBV4-1
CASSLSQGAGSPLHF
TGCGCCAGCAGCCTAAGTCAGGGGGCTGGTTCACCCCTCCACTTT
>TRBJ2-4|-|-|TRBV6-5
CASSYSSAGGNIQYF
TGTGCCAGCAGTTACTCCTCAGCGGGCGGGAACATTCAGTACTTC
>TRBJ2-3|-|-|TRBV19
CASSINRPDTQYF
TGTGCCAGTAGTATTAACAGGCCAGATACGCAGTATTTT
>TRBJ2-7|-|-|TRBV14
CASSQSPREQYF
TGTGCCAGCAGCCAATCTCCTCGCGAGCAGTACTTC
>TRBJ2-1|TRBD2|-|TRBV18
CASSPLAGASNEQFF
TGTGCCAGCTCACCACTAGCGGGAGCGTCGAATGAGCAGTTCTTC
>TRBJ1-4|-|-|TRBV9
CASSVGPGPIFNFNEKLFF
TGTGCCAGCAGCGTAGGCCCAGGGCCGATTTTCAACTTTAATGAAAAACTGTTTTTT
>TRBJ1-3|-|-|TRBV3-1/TRBV3-2
CASSQSPRVLGGNTIYF
TGTGCCAGCAGCCAATCACCCAGGGTTCTAGGGGGAAACACCATATATTTT
>TRBJ1-5|TRBD1|-|TRBV2
CASSVSGGGQPQHF
TGTGCCAGCAGCGTCTCAGGGGGCGGGCAGCCCCAGCATTTT
>TRBJ1-6|-|-|TRBV4-1
CASSQGATTHSPLHF
TGCGCCAGCAGCCAAGGTGCAACTACCCATTCACCCCTCCACTTT
>TRBJ2-7|TRBD1|-|TRBV5-4
CATGTENSYEQYF
TGTGCCACCGGGACAGAGAACTCCTACGAGCAGTACTTC
>TRBJ1-5|-|-|TRBV6-1
CASSEMEGGQPQHF
TGTGCCAGCAGTGAAATGGAGGGGGGTCAGCCCCAGCATTTT
>TRBJ1-2|-|-|TRBV5-1
CASRYDVSANYGYTF
TGCGCCAGCAGGTATGATGTCTCAGCTAACTATGGCTACACCTTC
>TRBJ1-5|-|-|TRBV3-1/TRBV3-2
CASSQLANQPQHF
TGTGCCAGCAGCCAACTGGCCAATCAGCCCCAGCATTTT
>TRBJ2-3|TRBD2|-|TRBV5-4
CASSGPGLGPTDTQYF
TGTGCCAGCAGCGGCCCGGGACTAGGGCCCACAGATACGCAGTATTTT
>TRBJ2-7|-|-|TRBV29-1
CSVEKSAGGSEQYF
TGCAGCGTTGAAAAGTCGGCAGGGGGGAGCGAGCAGTACTTC
>TRBJ1-1|TRBD1|-|TRBV4-1
CASSQPQGPEAFF
TGTGCCAGCAGCCAACCACAGGGGCCTGAAGCTTTCTTT
>TRBJ2-3|TRBD2|-|TRBV7-2
CASSSGLAGDVDTQYF
TGTGCCAGCAGCTCGGGACTAGCGGGGGATGTCGATACGCAGTATTTT
>TRBJ2-2|TRBD2|once|TRBV19
CARRGSGLPNTGELFF
TGTGCCAGGAGAGGTAGCGGGCTTCCGAACACCGGGGAGCTGTTTTTT
>TRBJ2-1|-|-|TRBV10-3
CAISAPGRGPSYNEQFF
TGTGCCATCAGTGCTCCGGGGCGGGGGCCATCCTACAATGAGCAGTTCTTC
>TRBJ2-7|TRBD2|-|TRBV18
CASSLGTGGSYEQYF
TGTGCCAGCTCACTTGGGACGGGAGGGTCCTACGAGCAGTACTTC
>TRBJ2-7|-|few|TRBV9
CASSSSGVGYEQYF
TGTGCCAGCAGCTCTTCAGGGGTGGGCTACGAGCAGTACTTC
>TRBJ2-7|TRBD2|-|TRBV10-3
CAIRETSGGTYEQYF
TGTGCCATCAGGGAGACTAGCGGGGGGACCTACGAGCAGTACTTC
>TRBJ1-5|-|-|TRBV6-5
CASTPEGSNQPQHF
TGTGCCAGCACCCCGGAGGGAAGCAATCAGCCCCAGCATTTT
>TRBJ2-7|TRBD1|-|TRBV6-5
CATSPTGVNYEQYF
TGTGCCACTTCACCGACAGGGGTCAACTACGAGCAGTACTTC
>TRBJ2-6|-|-|TRBV5-1
CASSLSGANVLTF
TGCGCCAGCAGCTTGTCTGGGGCCAACGTCCTGACTTTC
>TRBJ1-6|-|once|TRBV11-2
CASSFRQKNSPLHF
TGTGCCAGCAGCTTTAGGCAAAAAAATTCACCCCTCCACTTT
>TRBJ1-1|TRBD1|-|TRBV2
CASMLQGGTEAFF
TGTGCCAGCATGTTACAGGGGGGAACTGAAGCTTTCTTT
>TRBJ1-2|-|-|TRBV28
CASSAGTLGSNYGYTF
TGTGCCAGCAGCGCCGGGACGCTGGGATCTAACTATGGCTACACCTTC